These 18 T cell receptor beta chains were sequenced from one sample in a study of early stage breast cancer tumors (TCRdb year 2017). The method was the immunoSEQ multiplex PCR assay. TCRdb holds this immuneACCESS table with in-frame rearrangements only. Some clones are missing; in checked studies, unresolved V genes explain under half, and the rest has no known cause. The sample contains about 11,000 clones, 70% to 80% of them found a single time. In total, the top ten clones hold 20% to 25% of the sample. Sequencing input: breast tumor tissue. The source of these receptors is a person in their 40s with breast cancer.

This clone was seen a few times. The J gene is TRBJ1-2, the V gene TRBV20-1; D is undetermined. Trimming took off 6 bases at V and 8 bases at J, with 10 bases between the two ends. The CDR3 totals 10 residues. Germline assignment: CDR1 DFQATT and CDR2 SNEGSKA (reference sequence). Here the CDR3 reads CSAISDGYTF. Here the CDR3 DNA reads TGCAGTGCAATCTCAGACGGCTACACCTTC.

The chain recombines TRBV6-5 with TRBJ2-7; TRBD2 matches 8 bases. CDR1 MNHEY and CDR2 SVGAGI come from the germline V gene. Trimming took 7 bases from V and 5 from J; bases not matched to a gene: 13. CDR3 length: 15 residues. The CDR3 loop is CASTPAGEGLDEQYF. CDR3 coding DNA: TGTGCCAGCACACCAGCGGGAGAGGGTTTAGACGAGCAGTACTTC.

The chain has TRBV5-1 and TRBJ2-1; D uncertain. CDR1 and CDR2 (germline): SGHRS, YFSETQ. The CDR3 has 15 residues. The germline V and J ends were trimmed by 0 bases and 1 base, with 8 bases remaining between them. CDR3 protein: CASSLGLDSYNEQFF. In DNA form, the CDR3 reads TGCGCCAGCAGCTTGGGGCTGGATTCCTACAATGAGCAGTTCTTC.

The chain couples TRBV7-2 to TRBJ2-2; a possible D gene is TRBD1 (6 bases). The V and J ends lost 5 bases and 5 bases respectively, with 18 bases between them. The CDR3 extends over 16 amino acids. CDR1 and CDR2 (germline): SGHTA, FQGNSA. Here the CDR3 reads CASSPSQGSGTGELFF. CDR3 nucleotide sequence: TGTGCCAGCAGCCCTAGCCAGGGGTCGGGGACCGGGGAGCTGTTTTTT.

The V call is TRBV5-1, the J call TRBJ2-7; D gene uncertain. The CDR3 loop spans 15 amino acids. V lost 0 bases and J lost 1, with 11 bases in between. Germline CDR1 is SGHRS and CDR2 is YFSETQ. The CDR3 DNA reads as TGCGCCAGCAGCTTGGAGTTAGATGGTTCCTACGAGCAGTACTTC. Protein product: CASSLELDGSYEQYF.

The chain links TRBV28 to TRBJ1-3; 11 positions match TRBD1. The CDR3 consists of 17 residues. Germline V gives CDR1 MDHEN, CDR2 SYDVKM. Unmatched junction bases numbered 4, after V lost 3 bases and J lost 0 bases. CDR3 sequence: CASSFRTGGSSGNTIYF. CDR3 coding DNA: TGTGCCAGCAGTTTTCGGACAGGGGGCAGCTCTGGAAACACCATATATTTT. The variable domain in full, with the rest retrieved from reference TRBV28 and TRBJ1-3, is DVKVTQSSRYLVKRTGEKVFLECVQDMDHENMFWYRQDPGLGLRLIYFSYDVKMKEKGDIPEGYSVSREKKERFSLILESASTNQTSMYLCASSFRTGGSSGNTIYFGEGSWLTVV.

The rearrangement links TRBV7-9 to TRBJ2-3; possibly TRBD2 for D (6 bases). The V and J ends lost 1 base and 5 bases respectively, with 13 bases between them. The CDR3 is made up of 15 amino acids. Germline V gives CDR1 SEHNR, CDR2 FQNEAQ (reference sequence). CDR3 nucleotides: TGTGCCAGCAGCTTAGTACTGGGGAGGTTAGATACGCAGTATTTT. Residues: CASSLVLGRLDTQYF.

The V call is TRBV9, the J call TRBJ2-7; 14 nucleotides line up with TRBD2. Germline CDR1 reads SGDLS; CDR2 reads YYNGEE. The CDR3 contains 18 residues. V was clipped by 7 bases and J by 0 bases; unmatched bases: 12. The CDR3 sequence: CASSIGTSGSDISYEQYF. CDR3 coding DNA: TGTGCCAGCTCCATCGGGACTAGCGGGAGCGACATCTCCTACGAGCAGTACTTC.

This rearrangement joins TRBV7-9 to TRBJ2-1; 9 bases fit TRBD2. V shed 0 bases, J shed 7 bases, and the junction held 7 bases outside the gene matches. Germline loops: CDR1 SEHNR, CDR2 FQNEAQ (reference sequence). The CDR3 is 16 residues long. The CDR3 DNA reads as TGTGCCAGCAGCTTAGCGACTAGCGGACCGCATAATGAGCAGTTCTTC. This translates into CASSLATSGPHNEQFF.

Regarding this clone: Germline is not matched at one junction end, which may reflect a read error. The J gene is TRBJ2-7, the V gene TRBV7-2, with D uncertain. The CDR3 has 14 residues. The germline V gene encodes CDR1 SGHTA and CDR2 FQGNSA. The CDR3 reads CVSSSVGSYRGQYF. The CDR3 DNA is TGTGTCAGCAGCTCCGTCGGGTCTTATCGCGGGCAGTACTTC.

This chain joins TRBV21-1 and TRBJ2-7; the table's D call, TRBD2, was not checked against the DNA. TRBV21-1 is noted as a pseudogene. The CDR3 extends over 13 amino acids. The CDR3 coding sequence is TGTGCCAGCAGCGAGTCAGTGGGAGGCGAGCAGTACTTC. It specifies CASSESVGGEQYF.

This clone was detected only once. This chain connects TRBV27 to TRBJ1-1; no clear D gene. Germline V gene data show CDR1 as MNHEY and CDR2 as SMNVEV (reference sequence). Trimming took 2 bases from V and 0 from J, leaving 7 bases between them. This CDR3 is built from 14 residues. CDR3 amino acids: CASSLGTVNTEAFF. DNA for the CDR3: TGTGCCAGCAGTTTAGGTACGGTGAACACTGAAGCTTTCTTT.

The rearrangement uses TRBV7-8 and TRBJ2-7, with 7 bases lining up with TRBD1. The germline V gene has CDR1 SGHVS and CDR2 FQNEAQ. V shed 2 bases and J 2 bases; nucleotides not matched to a gene: 0. CDR3 length: 13 residues. CDR3 sequence (DNA): TGTGCCAGCAGCTTAACAGGGGCCTACGAGCAGTACTTC. Amino acid sequence: CASSLTGAYEQYF. The full variable domain, rest sourced from reference TRBV7-8 and TRBJ2-7, is GAGVSQSPRYKVAKRGQDVALRCDPISGHVSLFWYQQALGQGPEFLTYFQNEAQLDKSGLPSDRFFAERPEGSVSTLKIQRTQQEDSAVYLCASSLTGAYEQYFGPGTRLTVT.

Comments on this clone: Relative to the germline gene, one junction end is altered; a read error may explain this. The J gene is TRBJ1-2, the V gene TRBV5-1, with unresolved D. The CDR3 has 13 amino acids. Germline CDR1 is SGHRS and CDR2 is YFSETQ. CDR3 in amino acids: CASSLVGQTPVDF. In DNA, the CDR3 is TGCGCCAGCAGCTTGGTAGGGCAGACCCCCGTCGACTTC.

The chain employs TRBV10-3 and TRBJ2-1; 11 nucleotides align to TRBD2. Trimming removed 6 bases from V and 0 bases from J; junction bases left unmatched: 1. CDR1 is ENHRY and CDR2 is SYGVKD in the germline V gene. This CDR3 region has 15 residues. CDR3 nucleotides: TGTGCCATCAGCACTAGCGGGGGCTCCTACAATGAGCAGTTCTTC. Translated, it gives CAISTSGGSYNEQFF.

The J gene is TRBJ1-2, the V gene TRBV29-1; 8 nucleotides line up with TRBD1. V dropped 3 bases and J dropped 2; count of bases not matched to a gene: 11. The CDR3 consists of 16 residues. Germline loops: CDR1 SQVTM, CDR2 ANQGSEA. CDR3 in DNA: TGCAGCGTTGATTCAGGGGGCTATAGTGGGAACTATGGCTACACCTTC. It is translated as CSVDSGGYSGNYGYTF. The variable domain in full, with the rest retrieved from reference TRBV29-1 and TRBJ1-2, is SAVISQKPSRDICQRGTSLTIQCQVDSQVTMMFWYRQQPGQSLTLIATANQGSEATYESGFVIDKFPISRPNLTFSTLTVSNMSPEDSSIYLCSVDSGGYSGNYGYTFGSGTRLTVV.

The CDR3 protein is CASSQNVWTVNYGYTF. The CDR3 nucleotides are TGTGCCAGCAGTCAAAACGTCTGGACGGTTAACTATGGCTACACCTTC. The gene calls are TRBV28 and TRBJ1-2; D is unclear. Germline V gives CDR1 MDHEN, CDR2 SYDVKM. Trimming cost V 5 bases and J 1 base, with 17 bases left between them. CDR3 length equals 16 residues.

The V call is TRBV6-6, the J call TRBJ1-2, with 8 bases aligning to TRBD1. V was pared by 0 bases and J by 8 bases, with 5 bases of the junction left unmatched. The V gene's germline CDR1 is MNHNY and CDR2 SVGAGI (reference sequence). The CDR3 is 14 residues long. This CDR3 reads CASSYSMGDRGYTF. The DNA of the CDR3 is TGTGCCAGCAGTTACTCGATGGGGGACAGGGGCTACACCTTC.